These T cell receptor beta chains were read from a single sample in a study of human T cells and chemical hapten exposure. In TCRdb, the RACE reads were re-called with MiXCR into one record per CDR3 protein. Of roughly 71,000 distinct CDR3 sequences in the sample, around 6.3% were seen once. The material sequenced was whole blood. Receptors originate from a female donor in good health. Some clones in this sample may be carry-over from other donors' samples. The CDR3 runs from the conserved cysteine through the conserved F or W. D genes are given only for firm matches. Where a row states a size, it is once, few, many or the class of an expanded clone; other rows omit it.

NA,TRBJ2-2,NA,TRBV7-3,CASSPFGGADTGELFF,TGTGCCAGCAGCCCCTTCGGAGGGGCGGACACCGGGGAGCTGTTTTTT
many,TRBJ1-2,NA,TRBV28,CASSQEGLYGYTF,TGTGCCAGCAGCCAGGAGGGGCTCTATGGCTACACCTTC
many,TRBJ1-5,NA,TRBV4-3,CASSQLVLSQPQHF,TGCGCCAGCAGCCAATTGGTACTAAGTCAGCCCCAGCATTTT
few,TRBJ2-7,NA,TRBV7-2,CASSQDTLVYEQYF,TGTGCCAGCAGCCAAGACACGCTCGTGTACGAGCAGTACTTC
many,TRBJ2-6,NA,TRBV18,CASSPQGSSGANVLTF,TGTGCCAGCTCACCACAAGGCAGCTCTGGGGCCAACGTCCTGACTTTC
many,TRBJ2-7,NA,TRBV28,CASSLLVGGDEQYF,TGTGCCAGCAGTTTATTGGTAGGGGGTGACGAGCAGTACTTC
few,TRBJ2-3,NA,TRBV6-2/TRBV6-3,CASSRGREVTDTQYF,TGTGCCAGCAGTCGGGGCAGGGAAGTCACAGATACGCAGTATTTT
few,TRBJ2-2,TRBD2,TRBV29-1,CSVGTSGELFF,TGCAGCGTTGGGACTAGCGGGGAGCTGTTTTTT
many,TRBJ2-1,TRBD2,TRBV6-6,CASSPGNLAGKSYNEQFF,TGTGCCAGCAGCCCTGGCAATCTAGCGGGAAAGTCCTACAATGAGCAGTTCTTC
many,TRBJ2-3,NA,TRBV21-1,CASSKEDSGTDTQYF,TGTGCCAGCAGCAAAGAAGACAGTGGCACAGATACGCAGTATTTT
NA,TRBJ2-3,NA,TRBV28,CASSAMDREGDTQYF,TGTGCCAGCAGTGCGATGGACAGGGAGGGAGATACGCAGTATTTT
NA,TRBJ2-1,TRBD2,TRBV29-1,CSGQGLAENYNEQFF,TGCAGCGGCCAGGGACTAGCGGAGAACTACAATGAGCAGTTCTTC
many,TRBJ2-3,NA,TRBV3-1,CASSRLVTATSTDTQYF,TGTGCCAGCAGCCGGTTAGTGACAGCTACTAGCACAGATACGCAGTATTTT
few,TRBJ2-7,NA,TRBV15,CATSGQNRGSYEQYF,TGTGCCACCAGCGGACAAAATCGCGGGTCCTACGAGCAGTACTTC
NA,TRBJ2-5,TRBD1,TRBV2,CASRPDRVQETQYF,TGTGCCAGCAGACCCGACAGGGTCCAAGAGACCCAGTACTTC
many,TRBJ2-3,NA,TRBV20-1,CSARDYRGTLLTDTQYF,TGCAGTGCTAGAGATTATCGGGGAACACTGCTCACAGATACGCAGTATTTT
many,TRBJ1-1,NA,TRBV20-1,CSAPVRGGYTEAFF,TGCAGTGCGCCGGTACGGGGAGGGTACACTGAAGCTTTCTTT
many,TRBJ1-2,NA,TRBV20-1,CSARRPKDYGYTF,TGCAGTGCTAGGCGTCCGAAGGACTATGGCTACACCTTC
many,TRBJ1-2,NA,TRBV18,CASSPPPAGPYGYTF,TGTGCCAGCTCACCACCACCGGCAGGGCCCTATGGCTACACCTTC
once,TRBJ1-2,TRBD1,TRBV7-8,CASNFNRDSYGYTF,TGTGCCAGCAACTTTAACCGGGACAGCTATGGCTACACCTTC
many,TRBJ1-6,NA,TRBV5-1,CASSLEPGADSPLHF,TGCGCCAGCAGCTTGGAGCCGGGGGCTGATTCACCCCTCCACTTT
many,TRBJ1-6,NA,TRBV6-1,CASLGGGGRVLSSNSPLHF,TGTGCCAGCTTGGGCGGCGGGGGTCGGGTATTGTCATCCAATTCACCCCTCCACTTT
NA,TRBJ2-7,NA,TRBV19,CASSTYGREQYF,TGTGCCAGTAGTACCTACGGACGAGAGCAGTACTTC
many,TRBJ2-3,TRBD2,TRBV2,CASTRLAGVADTQYF,TGTGCCAGCACCAGACTAGCGGGAGTGGCAGATACGCAGTATTTT
many,TRBJ2-3,NA,TRBV6-6,CASSPTPDTQYF,TGTGCCAGCAGTCCCACCCCAGATACGCAGTATTTT
few,TRBJ2-1,NA,TRBV5-1,CASSLSGRQVLDEQFF,TGCGCCAGCAGCTTGTCGGGGAGACAGGTTTTGGATGAGCAGTTCTTC
many,TRBJ2-3,NA,TRBV28,CASSPGTSQYF,TGTGCCAGCAGCCCCGGGACCTCCCAGTATTTT
few,TRBJ2-4,TRBD1,TRBV3-1,CASRATDRDDIQYF,TGTGCCAGCAGGGCTACTGACAGGGATGACATTCAGTACTTC
few,TRBJ2-7,NA,TRBV12-3/TRBV12-4,CASSFQGPHEQYF,TGTGCCAGCAGTTTCCAGGGACCGCACGAGCAGTACTTC
NA,TRBJ2-7,TRBD2,TRBV30,CAWSGLAGVEQYF,TGTGCCTGGAGCGGTCTAGCGGGAGTTGAGCAGTACTTC
many,TRBJ1-5,NA,TRBV18,CASSPVLGDQPQHF,TGTGCCAGCTCACCAGTCTTAGGGGATCAGCCCCAGCATTTT
few,TRBJ2-3,NA,TRBV28,CASSPYLPRTSTDTQYF,TGTGCCAGCAGTCCCTACCTCCCACGAACCAGCACAGATACGCAGTATTTT
many,TRBJ1-4,TRBD1,TRBV7-9,CASSLGQGALYEKLFF,TGTGCCAGCAGCTTGGGACAGGGGGCCCTATATGAAAAACTGTTTTTT
many,TRBJ1-5,NA,TRBV7-2,CASSLVSNQPQHF,TGTGCCAGCAGCTTAGTATCCAATCAGCCCCAGCATTTT
many,TRBJ2-2,NA,TRBV2,CASSASGGNTGELFF,TGTGCCAGCAGTGCCTCGGGCGGTAACACCGGGGAGCTGTTTTTT
few,TRBJ2-3,NA,TRBV6-5,CASSYLDTQYF,TGTGCCAGCAGTTACCTCGATACGCAGTATTTT
few,TRBJ1-4,NA,TRBV7-9,CASSLSGPGEKLFF,TGTGCCAGCAGCTTATCAGGGCCAGGGGAAAAACTGTTTTTT
many,TRBJ1-5,NA,TRBV21-1,CASSNLSVSNQPQHF,TGTGCCAGCAGCAATTTGTCAGTTAGCAATCAGCCCCAGCATTTT
few,TRBJ1-5,NA,TRBV5-1,CASSRGGQPNQPQHF,TGCGCCAGCAGCCGGGGAGGGCAGCCCAATCAGCCCCAGCATTTT
many,TRBJ2-1,TRBD2,TRBV6-1,CASQYEAGNNEQFF,TGTGCCAGCCAATATGAAGCGGGGAACAATGAGCAGTTCTTC
few,TRBJ2-6,NA,TRBV28,CASSFHLVAGANVLTF,TGTGCCAGCAGTTTTCATTTGGTGGCTGGGGCCAACGTCCTGACTTTC
NA,TRBJ2-5,TRBD2,TRBV12-3/TRBV12-4,CASSSPFAGVSETQYF,TGTGCCAGCAGTTCCCCCTTCGCGGGAGTATCTGAGACCCAGTACTTC
few,TRBJ1-5,NA,TRBV28,CASTPRRGVPIGIHQPQHF,TGTGCCAGCACCCCTCGCCGGGGGGTCCCTATCGGTATCCATCAGCCCCAGCATTTT
few,TRBJ2-7,NA,TRBV28,CASSLGSSEGEQYF,TGTGCCAGCAGTTTAGGGTCTAGTGAAGGTGAGCAGTACTTC
many,TRBJ1-1,TRBD1,TRBV20-1,CSARETGAREAFF,TGCAGTGCTAGAGAAACAGGGGCTCGCGAAGCTTTCTTT
few,TRBJ2-5,TRBD2,TRBV2,CASSEGLAGPQETQYF,TGTGCCAGCAGTGAGGGACTAGCGGGTCCACAAGAGACCCAGTACTTC
few,TRBJ1-1,NA,TRBV28,CASSLVQGGTEAFF,TGTGCCAGCAGTTTAGTGCAAGGGGGAACTGAAGCTTTCTTT
few,TRBJ2-4,NA,TRBV4-2,CASSQGGGRELAKNIQYF,TGTGCCAGCAGCCAAGGGGGGGGCAGGGAACTAGCCAAAAACATTCAGTACTTC
many,TRBJ2-2,TRBD2,TRBV6-4,CASSETSGNTGELFF,TGTGCCAGCAGTGAGACTAGCGGAAACACCGGGGAGCTGTTTTTT
many,TRBJ1-5,TRBD1,TRBV2,CASRERTGHNQPQHF,TGTGCCAGCAGGGAAAGGACAGGGCACAATCAGCCCCAGCATTTT
NA,TRBJ2-3,TRBD2,TRBV5-4,CASSLDFAGGDTQYF,TGTGCCAGCAGCTTGGATTTTGCGGGAGGAGATACGCAGTATTTT
many,TRBJ1-2,NA,TRBV29-1,CSVEESVTVPGGYTF,TGCAGCGTTGAAGAATCCGTGACAGTTCCGGGCGGCTACACCTTC
NA,TRBJ1-1,TRBD1,TRBV29-1,CSVNRGTAEAFF,TGCAGCGTTAACAGGGGAACGGCTGAAGCTTTCTTT
NA,TRBJ2-1,NA,TRBV20-1,CSARRGFYNEQFF,TGCAGTGCTAGAAGGGGATTCTACAATGAGCAGTTCTTC
few,TRBJ2-2,TRBD2,TRBV3-1,CASSRGLAGKAGELFF,TGTGCCAGCAGCCGAGGACTAGCGGGCAAAGCCGGGGAGCTGTTTTTT
NA,TRBJ2-7,TRBD1,TRBV20-1,CSATPGQGSYEQYF,TGCAGTGCTACCCCGGGACAGGGGTCCTACGAGCAGTACTTC
NA,TRBJ2-7,TRBD1,TRBV6-5,CAAGTGGRVLEEQYF,TGTGCCGCCGGGACAGGAGGGAGAGTCCTTGAAGAGCAGTACTTC
few,TRBJ2-7,NA,TRBV28,CASMQVGYSYEQYF,TGTGCCAGCATGCAGGTGGGATACTCCTACGAGCAGTACTTC
NA,TRBJ2-7,NA,TRBV6-1,CASSDRADYEQYF,TGTGCCAGCAGTGACAGGGCAGACTACGAGCAGTACTTC
many,TRBJ2-7,NA,TRBV20-1,CSARTVSYEQYF,TGCAGTGCAAGGACGGTATCGTACGAGCAGTACTTC